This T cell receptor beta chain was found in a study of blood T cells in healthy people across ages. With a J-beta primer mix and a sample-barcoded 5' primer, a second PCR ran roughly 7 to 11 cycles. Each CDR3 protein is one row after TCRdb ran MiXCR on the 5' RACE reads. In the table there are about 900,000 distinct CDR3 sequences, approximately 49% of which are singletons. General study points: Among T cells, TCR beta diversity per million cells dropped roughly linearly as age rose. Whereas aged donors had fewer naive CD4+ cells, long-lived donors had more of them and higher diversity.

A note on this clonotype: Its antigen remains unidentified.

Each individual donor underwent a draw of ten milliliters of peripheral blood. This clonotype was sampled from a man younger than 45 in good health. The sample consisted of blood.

CDR3 region: CASSVAGGYQPQHF. The CDR3, as DNA: TGTGCCAGCAGTGTGGCCGGGGGTTATCAGCCCCAGCATTTT. The chain joins TRBV2 to TRBJ1-5, with D perhaps TRBD1 (5 bases). This CDR3 has 14 residues. Germline CDR1 is SNHLY and CDR2 is FYNNEI. Trimming stripped 4 bases from V and 5 bases from J, with 12 bases between. Full variable domain (remainder filled in from reference TRBV2 and TRBJ1-5): EPEVTQTPSHQVTQMGQEVILRCVPISNHLYFYWYRQILGQKVEFLVSFYNNEISEKSEIFDDQFSVERPDGSNFTLKIRSTKLEDSAMYFCASSVAGGYQPQHFGDGTRLSIL.